The sequence of this T cell receptor (beta chain) was determined in a study of neurological immune-mediated disorders. Many counts were recorded for this clonotype. The unsorted libraries were prepared from 2 million PBMCs (stored at -80 C). Whenever a sequencing run was performed, it yielded over 180 million TCR-beta sequences from 15-18 subjects. TCRdb reanalysed the 5' RACE reads using MiXCR and keeps one entry per CDR3 protein. Among fewer than 85,000 distinct CDR3 sequences listed, 17% were seen once. Trimming removed 0 bases at V and 0 bases at J, with 13 bases between. The CDR3 consists of 16 residues. From germline, CDR1 is DFQATT and CDR2 SNEGSKA (reference sequence).

The chain has TRBV20-1 and TRBJ2-3; D remains ambiguous. Material: PBMCs. The sequence was collected from a woman aged 40 to 50 in good health. The CDR3 DNA follows: TGCAGTGCTAGAGATCAGCGCAGACTTAGCACAGATACGCAGTATTTT. Encoded protein: CSARDQRRLSTDTQYF.